A selection of T cell receptor beta chains follows, all from one sample in a study of T cell responses to AZD1222 COVID-19 vaccine. Some clones are missing from TCRdb's copy, which holds only in-frame ones; the method was immunoSEQ multiplex PCR. The table shows tens of thousands of clones, with more than 60% occurring only once. Sequencing was performed on peripheral blood, taken on day 0 of MenACWY control vaccination. The source is an adult in good health. The CDR3 runs from the conserved cysteine through the conserved F or W. The D gene is left open where the match is weak. A row's size may be missing; if present it is once, few, many or a size class.

clone_size	j_call	v_call	d_call	cdr3_nt	cdr3_aa
.	TRBJ2-7	TRBV11-2	TRBD1	TGTGCCAGCAGCTCCGGGACAGGGAAGGCTGGCGAGCAGTACTTC	CASSSGTGKAGEQYF
.	TRBJ2-5	TRBV30	.	TGTGCCTGGAGTTCCGGAGGGGCAGGGGAGACCCAGTACTTC	CAWSSGGAGETQYF
.	TRBJ2-5	TRBV7-9	.	TGTGCCAGCAGACGAGGAGGGGAGACCCAGTACTTC	CASRRGGETQYF
.	TRBJ2-1	TRBV12-3/TRBV12-4	.	TGTGCCAGCAGTTCGTTTCTCTACAATGAGCAGTTCTTC	CASSSFLYNEQFF
once	TRBJ1-4	TRBV18	.	TGTGCCAGCTCACCAAATCGCCAACAGGGTCGTGAAAAACTGTTTTTT	CASSPNRQQGREKLFF
.	TRBJ2-2	TRBV5-1	TRBD2	TGCGCCAGCAGCCGCGGGACTAGCGGGAGAGCCGGGGAGCTGTTTTTT	CASSRGTSGRAGELFF
.	TRBJ2-3	TRBV18	.	TGTGCCAGCTCACCACAGGGAGACGCTAGCACAGATACGCAGTATTTT	CASSPQGDASTDTQYF
.	TRBJ2-5	TRBV24-1	.	TGTGCCACCAGTAAAGGGCCAGAGACCCAGTACTTC	CATSKGPETQYF
.	TRBJ1-2	TRBV5-1	.	TGCGCCAGCAGCCCGACATCCACACGATCGCACTATGGCTACACCTTC	CASSPTSTRSHYGYTF
.	TRBJ1-2	TRBV19	TRBD1	TGTGCCACTGGGGGGGCAGGGGGCCGATATGGCTACACCTTC	CATGGAGGRYGYTF
once	TRBJ1-2	TRBV12-3/TRBV12-4	.	TGTGCCAGCAGTTTCTCCGGGGGTGGGGGCTACACCTTC	CASSFSGGGGYTF
.	TRBJ1-6	TRBV11-2	.	TGTGCCAGCAGCGAATTCGGGGCCCCAAATTCACCCCTCCACTTT	CASSEFGAPNSPLHF
.	TRBJ1-1	TRBV30	.	TGTGCCTGGACCAGAGTCATGAACACTGAAGCTTTCTTT	CAWTRVMNTEAFF
.	TRBJ2-7	TRBV5-4	.	TGTGCCAGCAGCCCCGGCGGGGTTGGCCCCTACGAGCAGTACTTC	CASSPGGVGPYEQYF
.	TRBJ1-6	TRBV2	TRBD1	TGTGCCAGCAGTCCTACCAGGGGACAGAGTAATTCACCCCTCCACTTT	CASSPTRGQSNSPLHF
once	TRBJ1-5	TRBV30	.	TGTGCCTGGAGCGAGGGGGGCGGTAATCAGCCCCAGCATTTT	CAWSEGGGNQPQHF
.	TRBJ1-2	TRBV7-9	TRBD1	TGTGCCAGCAGCCCGGGACAGGGGGACTATGGCTACACCTTC	CASSPGQGDYGYTF
.	TRBJ1-1	TRBV30	.	TGTGCCTGGAGGGAGGGGACTGAAGCTTTCTTT	CAWREGTEAFF
few	TRBJ1-1	TRBV18	TRBD1	TGTGCCAGCTCACCGACAGGGGGAGGGACTGAAGCTTTCTTT	CASSPTGGGTEAFF
.	TRBJ1-2	TRBV6-5	.	TGTGCCAGCAGTTACTCGGACAACTATGGCTACACCTTC	CASSYSDNYGYTF
.	TRBJ1-5	TRBV5-1	.	TGCGCCAGCAGCTTGACAGGGCCCAGCAATCAGCCCCAGCATTTT	CASSLTGPSNQPQHF
.	TRBJ2-2	TRBV6-5	.	TGTGCCAATACTACAGAGACGAACACCGGGGAGCTGTTTTTT	CANTTETNTGELFF
once	TRBJ1-2	TRBV14	.	TGTGCCAGCAGCCAAGAGCCACGGTTCTATGGCTACACCTTC	CASSQEPRFYGYTF
.	TRBJ1-4	TRBV6-5	TRBD1	TGTGCCAGCAGCGACCAGGGGGCGGGGGAAGAAAAACTGTTTTTT	CASSDQGAGEEKLFF
.	TRBJ1-5	TRBV23-1	TRBD1	TGCGCCAGCAGTCACAGGACAGGGTTCCGGCCCCAGCATTTT	CASSHRTGFRPQHF
.	TRBJ2-5	TRBV5-1	TRBD2	TGCGCCAGCAGCGCTCCGGGACTAGCGGGGGGGAAACAAGAGACCCAGTACTTC	CASSAPGLAGGKQETQYF
.	TRBJ1-3	TRBV5-1	.	TGCGCCAGCAGCTTTGACGGATCTGGAAACACCATATATTTT	CASSFDGSGNTIYF
few	TRBJ2-2	TRBV6-1	TRBD2	TGTGCCAGCAGTGAAGAACTAGCGGGGGCCGGGGAGCTGTTTTTT	CASSEELAGAGELFF
.	TRBJ1-1	TRBV29-1	.	TGCAGCGTGCTTCGGGGGATGGGAACTGAAGCTTTCTTT	CSVLRGMGTEAFF
.	TRBJ1-1	TRBV11-2	.	TGTGCCAGCAGCTTAGTTCCCCTGAACACTGAAGCTTTCTTT	CASSLVPLNTEAFF
.	TRBJ1-6	TRBV6-1	TRBD1	TGTGCCAGCAGTGAAACAGGGGCGAATTCACCCCTCCACTTT	CASSETGANSPLHF
.	TRBJ2-1	TRBV7-2	.	TGTGCCAGCAGCTTGAGTCAAGCCGGGGTCAATGAGCAGTTCTTC	CASSLSQAGVNEQFF
.	TRBJ2-5	TRBV10-3	.	TGTGCCATCGCGAGTCCGTACCAAGAGACCCAGTACTTC	CAIASPYQETQYF
few	TRBJ2-2	TRBV11-3	TRBD1	TGTGCCAGCAGCGCCATACAGGGGAGCGGGGAGCTGTTTTTT	CASSAIQGSGELFF
.	TRBJ2-1	TRBV18	.	TGTGCCAGCGCCAGGGACAATGAGCAGTTCTTC	CASARDNEQFF
.	TRBJ1-6	TRBV25-1	.	TGTGCCAGCAACTTTCGGGGGTTGGGATCACCCCTCCACTTT	CASNFRGLGSPLHF
.	TRBJ2-1	TRBV18	.	TGTGCCAGCTCACCTGGGATCCATGAGCAGTTCTTC	CASSPGIHEQFF
.	TRBJ1-2	TRBV11-2	.	TGTGCCAGCAGCCAGTGGGGGGACTATGGCTACACCTTC	CASSQWGDYGYTF
.	TRBJ2-7	TRBV10-3	.	TGTGCCATCAGTGAGGGGCTAGACTCCTACGAGCAGTACTTC	CAISEGLDSYEQYF
.	TRBJ1-2	TRBV28	.	TGTGCCACCCAACGTGGGCACTATGGCTACACCTTC	CATQRGHYGYTF
.	TRBJ1-1	TRBV9	.	TGTGCCAGCAGCGTAGAAGGGGGGCACACTGAAGCTTTCTTT	CASSVEGGHTEAFF
.	TRBJ2-1	TRBV5-4	TRBD2	TGTGCCAGCAGCTTGCAAGCCCGAGATGGCGGGAGGAGAGGGGGGACTGAGCAGTTCTTC	CASSLQARDGGRRGGTEQFF
.	TRBJ1-1	TRBV12-3/TRBV12-4	.	TGTGCCAGCAGTCCAACAGAGAGCTTTGAAGCTTTCTTT	CASSPTESFEAFF
.	TRBJ2-1	TRBV27	TRBD1	TGTGCCAGCAGTAAAGGGACAGGGAGGGGCAATGAGCAGTTCTTC	CASSKGTGRGNEQFF
.	TRBJ1-4	TRBV7-6	TRBD1	TGTGCCAGCAGCAAGGACAGGGGGCCCTCTGATGAAAAACTGTTTTTT	CASSKDRGPSDEKLFF
.	TRBJ1-2	TRBV30	.	TGTGCCTGGGGCCCCCCTGGGGTCCGGGAAGGCTACACCTTC	CAWGPPGVREGYTF
.	TRBJ1-1	TRBV5-1	.	TGCGCCAGCAGCTATATGACAGGGAACACTGAAGCTTTCTTT	CASSYMTGNTEAFF
.	TRBJ2-7	TRBV5-5	TRBD1	TGTGCCAGCAGCTTGGGCCAGGGGGACACCTACGAGCAGTACTTC	CASSLGQGDTYEQYF
.	TRBJ2-1	TRBV6-4	.	TGTGCCAGCAGTGACTCCCCTAGTGCTGAGCAGTTCTTC	CASSDSPSAEQFF
.	TRBJ1-6	TRBV2	.	TGTGCCAGCGTTTTTCAGGGGAACAATTCACCCCTCCACTTT	CASVFQGNNSPLHF
.	TRBJ1-4	TRBV5-4	TRBD1	TGTGCCAGCAGAGAAGGACAGGGCGTGAGGGAAAAACTGTTTTTT	CASREGQGVREKLFF
.	TRBJ2-2	TRBV5-1	TRBD2	TGCGCCAGCAGCTTGTATAGCGGGGGGAACGGGGAGCTGTTTTTT	CASSLYSGGNGELFF
.	TRBJ2-1	TRBV5-4	TRBD2	TGTGCCAGCAGCTACTGGGGCGGGGGGGCCTATGAGCAGTTCTTC	CASSYWGGGAYEQFF
few	TRBJ2-1	TRBV7-9	.	TGTGCCAGCAGTACTCAAGGGGAAAACTACAATGAGCAGTTCTTC	CASSTQGENYNEQFF
.	TRBJ2-5	TRBV2	TRBD1	TGTGCCAGCAGAAATACAGGGGGCCGAGAGACCCAGTACTTC	CASRNTGGRETQYF
.	TRBJ1-6	TRBV30	TRBD1	TGTGCCTACGCGGGACAGGGTAATTCACCCCTCCACTTT	CAYAGQGNSPLHF
.	TRBJ1-5	TRBV3-1/TRBV3-2	.	TGTGCCAGCAGCCCCCGGGGAGGGAGGGGAACGGTGGCCCAGCATTTT	CASSPRGGRGTVAQHF
.	TRBJ2-1	TRBV12-3/TRBV12-4	TRBD1	TGTGCCAGCAGTCGGGACAGCTACAATGAGCAGTTCTTC	CASSRDSYNEQFF
many	TRBJ1-5	TRBV15	TRBD1	TGTGCCACCAGCGAGGGGGCAGGCCAGCCCCAGCATTTT	CATSEGAGQPQHF
.	TRBJ2-1	TRBV6-6	.	TGTGCCAGCAGTGCAAGGGACCTAAGCAGGAATGAGCAGTTCTTC	CASSARDLSRNEQFF